What follows are 17 T cell receptor beta chains derived from one specimen sequenced in a study of blood T cell dynamics during melanoma immunotherapy (dated by TCRdb to between 2020 and 2021). The label giving this sample's time point can be read as: pre-treatment baseline. Library preparation used the immunoSEQ multiplex PCR assay. Sourced from immuneACCESS, this table was stored by TCRdb with only in-frame sequences that have V and J called. A share of the clones is absent; for the studies checked, an unresolved V gene accounts for under half, and the remainder has no known explanation. This sample is represented by about 5,000 clones; around 90% of them were singletons. Clones ranked in the top ten supply roughly 15% of the sample. This material consisted of blood, taken from a patient treated with checkpoint blockade. These receptors were taken from a human donor with melanoma.

This clone was observed a handful of times. This chain uses TRBV28 with TRBJ1-5; D call uncertain. Germline-derived CDR1 and CDR2 are MDHEN and SYDVKM. V lost 4 bases, J lost 0 bases, and 13 bases lay in between. This CDR3 has 16 amino acids. Here the CDR3 reads CASSYLGQYSNQPQHF. The DNA for the CDR3 is TGTGCCAGCAGTTACCTCGGGCAGTATAGCAATCAGCCCCAGCATTTT. Variable domain in full (rest from reference TRBV28 and TRBJ1-5): DVKVTQSSRYLVKRTGEKVFLECVQDMDHENMFWYRQDPGLGLRLIYFSYDVKMKEKGDIPEGYSVSREKKERFSLILESASTNQTSMYLCASSYLGQYSNQPQHFGDGTRLSIL.

The sample holds a few counts of this clone. CDR3 coding DNA: TGTGCCAGTAAACGACAGGGTGACAATCAGCCCCAGCATTTT. Encoded protein: CASKRQGDNQPQHF. The chain joins TRBV5-4 to TRBJ1-5; 7 bases line up with TRBD1. The ends lost 8 bases at V and 3 bases at J; junction bases unmatched: 8. In germline, CDR1 is SGHNT, CDR2 YYREEE (reference sequence). This CDR3 has 14 amino acids.

V gene TRBV28 combines with J gene TRBJ2-7, with D possibly matching TRBD2 (7 bases). Germline V gene data show CDR1 as MDHEN and CDR2 as SYDVKM. The CDR3 totals 15 residues. Trimming removed 6 bases from V and 3 bases from J, with 18 bases in between. The CDR3 loop reads CASRYKGGAFYEQYF. CDR3 nucleotide sequence: TGTGCCAGCAGGTATAAAGGGGGGGCTTTCTACGAGCAGTACTTC.

The rearrangement uses TRBV28 and TRBJ2-1; no firm D call. The CDR3 runs 13 residues. Germline-derived CDR1 and CDR2 are MDHEN and SYDVKM. V was cut by 10 bases and J by 0 bases, with 10 bases left in between. The CDR3 sequence: CATNRDSYNEQFF. The CDR3 nucleotides are TGTGCCACCAACAGAGACTCCTACAATGAGCAGTTCTTC.

This chain's CDR3 is CASSKGGRKEYTEAFF. CDR3 nucleotide sequence: TGTGCCAGCAGCAAAGGTGGCAGGAAGGAGTACACTGAAGCTTTCTTT. The genes are TRBV21-1 and TRBJ1-1. TRBV21-1 is given as a pseudogene. This CDR3 spans 16 amino acids.

The chain is built from TRBV10-1 and TRBJ2-7; D unclear. Trimming shortened V by 5 bases and J by 6 bases, and 17 bases separated the two germline ends. Germline V gene sequence: CDR1 WNHNN, CDR2 SYGVQD (reference sequence). The CDR3 runs to 14 residues. The CDR3 spells CASSMVVPPGEQYF. The CDR3 nucleotides read TGCGCCAGCAGTATGGTGGTCCCCCCCGGCGAGCAGTACTTC.

The rearrangement links TRBV27 to TRBJ2-7; perhaps TRBD2 as D (5 bases). Deletions cut 2 bases from V and 6 bases from J, with 17 bases between. The CDR3 contains 15 residues. Germline loops: CDR1 MNHEY, CDR2 SMNVEV (reference sequence). CDR3 nucleotide sequence: TGTGCCAGCAGTTTACAAGATACGGGGTTCTCCGAGCAGTACTTC. This encodes CASSLQDTGFSEQYF.

This chain uses TRBV2 with TRBJ2-3; D perhaps matches TRBD2 (5 bases). The CDR3 contains 13 residues. CDR1 and CDR2 (germline): SNHLY, FYNNEI. The V end lost 8 bases, the J end lost 2 bases, and 11 bases lay between the germline ends. CDR3 nucleotides: TGTGCCAGCGGGAGCAGGCCCACAGATACGCAGTATTTT. It yields the protein CASGSRPTDTQYF.

The chain uses TRBV10-2 and TRBJ1-1; no reliable D call. This CDR3 has 19 residues. Germline loops: CDR1 WSHSY, CDR2 SAAADI. V was trimmed by 0 bases and J by 1 base, leaving 21 bases between them. CDR3 amino acids: CASSESTSWWESSNTEAFF. CDR3 in DNA: TGCGCCAGCAGTGAGTCGACGTCTTGGTGGGAATCGTCGAACACTGAAGCTTTCTTT.

This chain joins TRBV5-1 and TRBJ1-1; 8 bases fit TRBD1. V lost 4 bases and J lost 5; bases outside the gene matches: 7. This CDR3 has 14 residues. From germline, CDR1 is SGHRS and CDR2 YFSETQ. The CDR3 here is CASSVGQGWTEAFF. The DNA of the CDR3 is TGCGCCAGCAGCGTCGGACAGGGTTGGACTGAAGCTTTCTTT.

The rearrangement uses TRBV19 and TRBJ1-4, with 9 bases identical to TRBD1. J was trimmed by 6 bases and V by 5 bases; bases with no gene match: 13. CDR1 is LNHDA, CDR2 SQIVND, per germline (reference sequence). The CDR3 is made up of 17 amino acids. The CDR3 protein is CASSLTGPGQGYEKLFF. Here the CDR3 DNA reads TGTGCCAGTAGTCTCACAGGTCCGGGACAGGGATATGAAAAACTGTTTTTT.

This rearrangement joins TRBV11-2 to TRBJ2-5, with a possible D match to TRBD1 (6 bases). CDR3 length: 15 residues. Germline V gene data show CDR1 as SGHAT and CDR2 as FQNNGV. Trimming shortened V by 1 base and J by 4 bases, and 13 bases separated the two germline ends. The CDR3, as DNA: TGTGCCAGCAGCTTAGTACAGGGCCGTAGAGAGACCCAGTACTTC. It yields the protein CASSLVQGRRETQYF.

This sequence joins TRBV11-2 and TRBJ2-4, with TRBD2 matching over 8 bases. The germline CDR1 and CDR2 sequences are SGHAT and FQNNGV. The CDR3 runs 15 residues. V dropped 5 bases and J dropped 8; count of bases not matched to a gene: 11. The CDR3 bases are TGTGCCAGCAGCCCAGGGCGGGGGGCCAAGGACATTCAGTACTTC. Its translation: CASSPGRGAKDIQYF.

The V call is TRBV19, the J call TRBJ2-7; TRBD1 or TRBD2 may be the D gene (5 bases each). This CDR3 has 14 amino acids. CDR1 and CDR2 (germline): LNHDA, SQIVND (reference sequence). The ends were cut back, 3 bases at V and 6 bases at J, with 15 bases in the middle. Here the CDR3 DNA reads TGTGCCAGTAGTATTACCGGGGCCACCGGCGAGCAGTACTTC. Translating it yields CASSITGATGEQYF. The full variable domain, completed using reference TRBV19 and TRBJ2-7, is DGGITQSPKYLFRKEGQNVTLSCEQNLNHDAMYWYRQDPGQGLRLIYYSQIVNDFQKGDIAEGYSVSREKKESFPLTVTSAQKNPTAFYLCASSITGATGEQYFGPGTRLTVT.

V usage is TRBV6-1 and J usage is TRBJ2-5, with 8 bases matching TRBD2. Germline V gene sequence: CDR1 MNHNS, CDR2 SASEGT. With 4 bases clipped from V and 4 bases from J, the junction kept 5 bases outside the gene matches. The CDR3 is made up of 14 amino acids. CDR3 in amino acids: CASSGAGGRETQYF. Written as DNA, the CDR3 is TGTGCCAGCAGTGGGGCGGGAGGTCGAGAGACCCAGTACTTC.

The chain has TRBV19 and TRBJ2-7; perhaps TRBD2 as D (6 bases). CDR3 size: 15 residues. Germline V CDR1 and CDR2: LNHDA, SQIVND (reference sequence). V was shortened by 3 bases and J by 1 base, with 13 bases between the two germline ends. The CDR3 loop is CASSIGGEVSYEQYF. CDR3 sequence (DNA): TGTGCCAGTAGTATCGGAGGGGAGGTATCCTACGAGCAGTACTTC.

The CDR3 protein is CASTPKRDLYNEQFF. The CDR3 DNA is TGTGCCAGTACCCCAAAGCGGGACCTTTACAATGAGCAGTTCTTC. The rearrangement joins TRBV19 to TRBJ2-1; 7 bases agree with TRBD2. CDR1 is LNHDA and CDR2 is SQIVND in the germline V gene (reference sequence). CDR3 size: 15 residues. J lost 4 bases, V lost 7 bases, and 10 bases had no gene match.